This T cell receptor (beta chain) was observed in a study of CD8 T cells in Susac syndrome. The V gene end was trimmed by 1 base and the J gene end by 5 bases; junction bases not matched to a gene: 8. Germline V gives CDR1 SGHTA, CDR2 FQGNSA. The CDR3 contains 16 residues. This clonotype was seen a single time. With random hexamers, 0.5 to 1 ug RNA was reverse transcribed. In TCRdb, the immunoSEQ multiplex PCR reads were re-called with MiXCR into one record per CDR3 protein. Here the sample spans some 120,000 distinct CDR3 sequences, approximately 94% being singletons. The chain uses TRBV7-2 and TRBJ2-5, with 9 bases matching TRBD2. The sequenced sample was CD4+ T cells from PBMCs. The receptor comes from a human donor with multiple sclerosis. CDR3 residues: CASSLDGAGGPETQYF. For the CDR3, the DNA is TGTGCCAGCAGCTTAGATGGGGCGGGAGGGCCGGAGACCCAGTACTTC.